This entry features one T cell receptor (beta chain) sequence. Its specificity is not known. This sample is drawn from a study of identical twins. Study outcomes and limitations: Analyses of zero insertions could, in part, be confounded by invariant MAIT and iNKT cells.

The authors used template switching to add a universal primer site and gave cDNA unique molecular identifiers. MiXCR, run by TCRdb on the 5' RACE reads, gives a single entry per CDR3 protein. The sample shows around 530,000 distinct CDR3 sequences, roughly 15% of them seen only once. Germline V gives CDR1 SGHTA, CDR2 FQGTGA. Trimming cost V 3 bases and J 6 bases; bases outside gene matches: 7. The CDR3 consists of 15 residues. The data also belong to a second study, concerning yellow fever vaccine responses in identical twins.

The sequencing sample was made of CD4+ T cells sorted from blood. The clonotype was recovered from a woman aged 18-35 years in good health. This chain joins TRBV7-3 and TRBJ2-1, with 8 bases that match TRBD2. CDR3 nucleotide sequence: TGTGCCAGCAGCTTTCTAAGCGGGAGTCTCAATGAGCAGTTCTTC. It translates to CASSFLSGSLNEQFF. The variable domain in full, with the rest retrieved from reference TRBV7-3 and TRBJ2-1, is GAGVSQTPSNKVTEKGKYVELRCDPISGHTALYWYRQSLGQGPEFLIYFQGTGAADDSGLPNDRFFAVRPEGSVSTLKIQRTERGDSAVYLCASSFLSGSLNEQFFGPGTRLTVL.